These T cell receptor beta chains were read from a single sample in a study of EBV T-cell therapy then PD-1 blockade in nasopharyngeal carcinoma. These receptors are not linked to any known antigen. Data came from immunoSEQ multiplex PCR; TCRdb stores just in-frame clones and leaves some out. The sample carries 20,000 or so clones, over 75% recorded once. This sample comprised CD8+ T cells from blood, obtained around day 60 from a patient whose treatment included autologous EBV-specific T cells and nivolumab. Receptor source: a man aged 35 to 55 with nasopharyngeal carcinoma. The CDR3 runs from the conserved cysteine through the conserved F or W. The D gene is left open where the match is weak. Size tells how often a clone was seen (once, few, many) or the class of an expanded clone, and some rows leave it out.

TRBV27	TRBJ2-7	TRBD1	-	CASSLMTGVSEQYF	TGTGCCAGCAGTTTAATGACAGGGGTTTCGGAGCAGTACTTC
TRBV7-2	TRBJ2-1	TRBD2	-	CASSLSGGAYNEQFF	TGTGCCAGCAGCTTATCCGGGGGGGCTTACAATGAGCAGTTCTTC
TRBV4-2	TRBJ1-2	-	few	CASSQDSGLGYGYTF	TGTGCCAGCAGCCAAGATTCAGGGCTAGGCTATGGCTACACCTTC
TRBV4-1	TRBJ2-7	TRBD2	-	CASSQDGLAANYEQYF	TGCGCCAGCAGCCAAGACGGCCTAGCGGCGAATTACGAGCAGTACTTC
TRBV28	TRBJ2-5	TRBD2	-	CASFGASGGETQYF	TGTGCCAGTTTTGGCGCTAGCGGGGGAGAGACCCAGTACTTC
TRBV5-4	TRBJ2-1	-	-	CASSSDQSYNEQFF	TGTGCCAGCAGCTCCGACCAGTCCTACAATGAGCAGTTCTTC
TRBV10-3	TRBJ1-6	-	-	CAISERASSYNSPLHF	TGTGCCATCAGTGAACGGGCTAGCTCCTATAATTCACCCCTCCACTTT
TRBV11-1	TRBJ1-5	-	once	CASSSTGAPNQPQHF	TGTGCCAGCAGCTCCACCGGGGCCCCCAATCAGCCCCAGCATTTT
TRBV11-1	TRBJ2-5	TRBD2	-	CASSFLVAGEQETQYF	TGTGCCAGCAGCTTTCTAGTGGCGGGGGAACAAGAGACCCAGTACTTC
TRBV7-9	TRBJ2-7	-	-	CASSLAQDTTSYEQYF	TGTGCCAGCAGCTTAGCGCAAGACACGACCTCCTACGAGCAGTACTTC
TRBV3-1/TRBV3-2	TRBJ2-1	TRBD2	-	CASSPRGSQQFF	TGTGCCAGCAGCCCACGCGGGAGCCAGCAGTTCTTC
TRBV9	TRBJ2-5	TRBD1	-	CASSNRDRPSETQYF	TGTGCCAGCAGCAACCGGGACAGGCCCTCGGAGACCCAGTACTTC
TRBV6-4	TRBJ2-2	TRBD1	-	CASSGSGTANTGELFF	TGTGCCAGCAGTGGCTCAGGGACAGCGAACACCGGGGAGCTGTTTTTT
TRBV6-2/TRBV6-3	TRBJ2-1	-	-	CASSYSGWQFF	TGTGCCAGCAGTTACTCGGGCTGGCAGTTCTTC
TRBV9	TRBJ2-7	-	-	CASSPGAEDEQYF	TGTGCCAGCAGCCCAGGGGCCGAGGACGAGCAGTACTTC
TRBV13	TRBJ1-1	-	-	CASSLTGGYTEAFF	TGTGCCAGCAGCTTGACCGGGGGGTACACTGAAGCTTTCTTT
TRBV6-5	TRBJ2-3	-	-	CASSYSTGSGDTQYF	TGTGCCAGCAGTTACTCGACCGGTTCCGGAGATACGCAGTATTTT
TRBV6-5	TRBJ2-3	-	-	CASTKFGTLTDTQYF	TGTGCCAGCACCAAATTCGGGACCCTCACAGATACGCAGTATTTT
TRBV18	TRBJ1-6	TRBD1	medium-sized	CASSPPEGAGSPLHF	TGTGCCAGCTCACCACCCGAGGGGGCCGGTTCACCCCTCCACTTT
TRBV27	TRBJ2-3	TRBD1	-	CASSSRDRPTDTQYF	TGTGCCAGCAGTTCGCGGGACAGGCCCACAGATACGCAGTATTTT
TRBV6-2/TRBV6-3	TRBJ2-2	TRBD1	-	CASSSGGDTGELFF	TGTGCCAGCAGTTCAGGGGGCGACACCGGGGAGCTGTTTTTT
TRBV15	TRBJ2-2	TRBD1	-	CATSRPGQGTGELFF	TGTGCCACCAGCAGACCGGGACAGGGCACCGGGGAGCTGTTTTTT
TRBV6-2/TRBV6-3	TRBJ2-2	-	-	CASSYGWELFF	TGTGCCAGCAGTTACGGATGGGAGCTGTTTTTT
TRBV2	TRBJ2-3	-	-	CASRGGFTDTQYF	TGTGCCAGCAGGGGAGGATTCACAGATACGCAGTATTTT
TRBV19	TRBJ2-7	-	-	CEPYEQYF	TGTGAGCCCTACGAGCAGTACTTC
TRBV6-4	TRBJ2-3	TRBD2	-	CASSVGTSGGTDTQYF	TGTGCCAGCAGTGTCGGGACTAGCGGGGGCACAGATACGCAGTATTTT
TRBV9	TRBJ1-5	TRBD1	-	CASSAGTGSNQPQHF	TGTGCCAGCAGCGCCGGGACAGGGTCCAATCAGCCCCAGCATTTT
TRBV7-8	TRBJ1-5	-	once	CASSSLLGHSNQPQHF	TGTGCCAGCAGCTCGTTATTAGGACATAGCAATCAGCCCCAGCATTTT
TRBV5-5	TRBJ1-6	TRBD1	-	CASSLPGQGLPSPLHF	TGTGCCAGCAGCTTGCCCGGACAGGGCTTACCTTCACCCCTCCACTTT
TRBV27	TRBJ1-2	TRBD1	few	CASSLGRGPNYGYTF	TGTGCCAGCAGTTTGGGCAGGGGGCCCAACTATGGCTACACCTTC
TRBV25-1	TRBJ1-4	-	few	CASSEAGLFF	TGTGCCAGCAGTGAGGCAGGACTGTTTTTT
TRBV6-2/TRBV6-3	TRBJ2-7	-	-	CASSYPRTASYEQYF	TGTGCCAGCAGTTATCCCAGGACAGCCTCCTACGAGCAGTACTTC
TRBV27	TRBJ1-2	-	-	CASSHGTPNYGYTF	TGTGCCAGCAGTCACGGGACTCCGAACTATGGCTACACCTTC
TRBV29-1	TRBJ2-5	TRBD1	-	CSVVAWDSQETQYF	TGCAGCGTTGTAGCCTGGGACAGTCAAGAGACCCAGTACTTC
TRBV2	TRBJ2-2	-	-	CASRAGAGNTGELFF	TGTGCCAGCCGAGCAGGAGCAGGGAACACCGGGGAGCTGTTTTTT
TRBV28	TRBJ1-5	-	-	CASSSGEGGQPQHF	TGTGCCAGCAGCTCAGGGGAGGGCGGTCAGCCCCAGCATTTT
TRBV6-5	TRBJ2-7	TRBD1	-	CASSYYGDRGYEQYF	TGTGCCAGCAGTTACTACGGGGACAGGGGGTACGAGCAGTACTTC
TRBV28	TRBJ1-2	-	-	CATSDGTSNYGYTF	TGTGCCACCTCCGACGGGACGTCTAACTATGGCTACACCTTC
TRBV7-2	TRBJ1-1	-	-	CASSVPRGARTEAFF	TGTGCCAGCAGCGTCCCTCGGGGGGCGAGGACTGAAGCTTTCTTT
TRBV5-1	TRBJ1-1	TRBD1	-	CASSWRQGGTEAFF	TGCGCCAGCAGCTGGCGACAGGGAGGGACTGAAGCTTTCTTT
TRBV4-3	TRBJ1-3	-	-	CASSQSNSLLNTIYF	TGCGCCAGCAGCCAATCGAACTCGCTTTTGAACACCATATATTTT
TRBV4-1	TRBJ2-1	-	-	CASSYNEGHNEQFF	TGCGCCAGCAGCTATAATGAAGGACATAATGAGCAGTTCTTC
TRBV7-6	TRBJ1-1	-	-	CALGRGVGMNTEAFF	TGTGCTCTCGGGAGAGGGGTGGGGATGAACACTGAAGCTTTCTTT
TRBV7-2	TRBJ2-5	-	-	CASSLLLPPQETQYF	TGTGCCAGCAGCTTACTACTCCCACCCCAAGAGACCCAGTACTTC
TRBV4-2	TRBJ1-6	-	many	CASSQDKGQRGSPLHF	TGTGCCAGCAGCCAAGATAAGGGACAAAGGGGTTCACCCCTCCACTTT
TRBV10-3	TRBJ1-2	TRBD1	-	CAIAQGHGYTF	TGTGCCATCGCACAGGGGCATGGCTACACCTTC
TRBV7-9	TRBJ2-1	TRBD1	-	CASSPRQGEPSYNEQFF	TGTGCCAGCAGCCCGCGACAGGGAGAGCCCTCCTACAATGAGCAGTTCTTC
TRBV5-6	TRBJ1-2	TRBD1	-	CASSLPRDRRANYGYTF	TGTGCCAGCAGCTTGCCCCGGGACAGGAGAGCTAACTATGGCTACACCTTC
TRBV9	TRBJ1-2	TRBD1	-	CASSANPGQENYGYTF	TGTGCCAGCAGCGCAAACCCGGGACAGGAAAATTATGGCTACACCTTC
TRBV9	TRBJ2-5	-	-	CASSTSQETQYF	TGTGCCAGCAGCACCAGCCAAGAGACCCAGTACTTC
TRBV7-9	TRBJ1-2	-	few	CASRPTGAYGYTF	TGTGCCAGCAGGCCAACGGGGGCATATGGCTACACCTTC
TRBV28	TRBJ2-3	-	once	CASSLTRGPDTQYF	TGTGCCAGCAGTTTGACGAGGGGACCAGATACGCAGTATTTT
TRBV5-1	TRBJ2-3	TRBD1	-	CASSHPGQGITDTQYF	TGCGCCAGCAGTCATCCGGGACAGGGGATCACAGATACGCAGTATTTT
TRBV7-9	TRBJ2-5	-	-	CASEEAQETQYF	TGTGCCAGCGAGGAGGCCCAAGAGACCCAGTACTTC
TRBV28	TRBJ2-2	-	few	CASSFRGDGELFF	TGTGCCAGCAGTTTTCGAGGGGACGGGGAGCTGTTTTTT